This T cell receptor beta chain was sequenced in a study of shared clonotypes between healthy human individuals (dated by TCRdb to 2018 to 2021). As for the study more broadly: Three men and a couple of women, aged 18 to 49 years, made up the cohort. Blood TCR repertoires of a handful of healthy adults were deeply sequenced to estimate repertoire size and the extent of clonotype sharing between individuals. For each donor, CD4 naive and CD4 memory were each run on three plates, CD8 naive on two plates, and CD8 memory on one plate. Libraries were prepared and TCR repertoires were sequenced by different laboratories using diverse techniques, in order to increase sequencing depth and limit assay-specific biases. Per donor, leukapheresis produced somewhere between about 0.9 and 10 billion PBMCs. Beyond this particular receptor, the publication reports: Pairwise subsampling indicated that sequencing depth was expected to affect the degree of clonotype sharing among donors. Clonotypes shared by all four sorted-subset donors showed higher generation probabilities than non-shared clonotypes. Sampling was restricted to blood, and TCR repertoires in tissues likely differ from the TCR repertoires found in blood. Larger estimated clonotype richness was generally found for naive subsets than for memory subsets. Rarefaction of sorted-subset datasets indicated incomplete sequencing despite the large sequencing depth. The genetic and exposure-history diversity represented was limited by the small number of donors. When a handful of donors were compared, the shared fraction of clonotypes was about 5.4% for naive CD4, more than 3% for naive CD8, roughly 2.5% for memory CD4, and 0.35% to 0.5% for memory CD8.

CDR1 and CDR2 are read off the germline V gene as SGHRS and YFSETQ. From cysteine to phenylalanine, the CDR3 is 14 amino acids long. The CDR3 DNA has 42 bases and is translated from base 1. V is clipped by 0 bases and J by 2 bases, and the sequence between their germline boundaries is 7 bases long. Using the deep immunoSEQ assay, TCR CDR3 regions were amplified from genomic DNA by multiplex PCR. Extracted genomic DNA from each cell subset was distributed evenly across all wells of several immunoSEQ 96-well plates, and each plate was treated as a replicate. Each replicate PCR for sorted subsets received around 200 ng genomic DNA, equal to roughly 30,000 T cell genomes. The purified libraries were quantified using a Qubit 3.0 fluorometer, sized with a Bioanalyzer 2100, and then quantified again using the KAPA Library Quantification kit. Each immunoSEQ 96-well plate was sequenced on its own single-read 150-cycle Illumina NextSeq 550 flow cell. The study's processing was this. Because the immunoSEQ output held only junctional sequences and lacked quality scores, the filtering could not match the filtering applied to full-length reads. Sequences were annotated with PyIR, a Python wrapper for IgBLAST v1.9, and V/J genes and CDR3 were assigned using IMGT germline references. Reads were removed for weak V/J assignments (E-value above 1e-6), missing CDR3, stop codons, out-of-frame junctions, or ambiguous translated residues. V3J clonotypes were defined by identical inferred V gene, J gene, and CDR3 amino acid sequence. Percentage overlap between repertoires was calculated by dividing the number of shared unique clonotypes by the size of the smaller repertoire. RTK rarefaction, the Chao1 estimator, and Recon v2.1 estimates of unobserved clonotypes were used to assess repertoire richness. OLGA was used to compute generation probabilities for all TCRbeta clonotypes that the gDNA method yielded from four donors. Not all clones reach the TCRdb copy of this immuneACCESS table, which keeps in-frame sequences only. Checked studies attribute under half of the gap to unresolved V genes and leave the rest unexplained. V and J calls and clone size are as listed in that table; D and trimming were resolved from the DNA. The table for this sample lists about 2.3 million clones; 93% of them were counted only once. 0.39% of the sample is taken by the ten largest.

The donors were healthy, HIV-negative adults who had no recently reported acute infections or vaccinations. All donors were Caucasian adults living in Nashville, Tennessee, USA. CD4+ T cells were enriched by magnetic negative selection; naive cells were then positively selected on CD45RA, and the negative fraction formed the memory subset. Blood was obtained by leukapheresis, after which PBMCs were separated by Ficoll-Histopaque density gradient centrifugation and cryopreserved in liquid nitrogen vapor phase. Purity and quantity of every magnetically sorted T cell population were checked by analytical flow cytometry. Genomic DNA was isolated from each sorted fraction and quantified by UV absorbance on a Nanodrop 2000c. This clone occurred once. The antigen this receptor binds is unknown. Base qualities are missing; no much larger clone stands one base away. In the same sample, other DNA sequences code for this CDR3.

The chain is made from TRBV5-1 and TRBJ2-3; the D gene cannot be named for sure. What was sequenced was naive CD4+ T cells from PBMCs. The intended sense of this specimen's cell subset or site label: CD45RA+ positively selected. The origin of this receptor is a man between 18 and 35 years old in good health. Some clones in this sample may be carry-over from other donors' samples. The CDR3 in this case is CASSLERNTDTQYF. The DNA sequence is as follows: TGCGCCAGCAGCTTGGAGCGAAACACAGATACGCAGTATTTT.